A single sample gave rise to the 14 T cell receptor beta chains below, sequenced in a study of blood T cell repertoires in COVID-19. Assay: immunoSEQ multiplex PCR; the TCRdb copy retains only in-frame clones and omits some. The sample holds approximately 100,000 clones, 90% seen once. Sequencing used peripheral blood. These receptors were taken from a human donor in a cohort sampled during active COVID-19.

The chain carries TRBV20-1 and TRBJ1-2; 8 bases are shared with TRBD1. The CDR3 sequence is 11 residues long. Germline V gene lookup returns CDR1 DFQATT and CDR2 SNEGSKA (reference sequence). The ends lost 6 bases at V and 6 bases at J; junction bases unmatched: 3. The CDR3 is CSATTGDGYTF. For the CDR3, the DNA is TGCAGTGCAACGACAGGGGATGGCTACACCTTC.

V gene TRBV11-2 combines with J gene TRBJ2-3; D not certain. This CDR3 has 13 amino acids. Trimming cost V 0 bases and J 5 bases, with 6 bases left between them. Germline V lookup: CDR1 SGHAT, CDR2 FQNNGV. CDR3 in amino acids: CASSLDRVDTQYF. CDR3 nucleotide sequence: TGTGCCAGCAGCTTAGATCGGGTAGATACGCAGTATTTT.

Written as DNA, the CDR3 is TGCAGTGCTAGTCCCCCTAGCGGTATAAATAATGAGCAGTTCTTC. It yields the protein CSASPPSGINNEQFF. The chain recombines TRBV20-1 with TRBJ2-1; 7 positions agree with TRBD2. CDR3 length: 15 amino acids. V lost 3 bases to trimming and J lost 7 bases; unmatched junction nucleotides: 12. From germline, CDR1 is DFQATT and CDR2 SNEGSKA (reference sequence).

The chain links TRBV2 to TRBJ1-5; possibly TRBD1 for D (6 bases). The CDR3 totals 14 residues. V lost 8 bases, J lost 3 bases, and 14 bases lay in between. Germline V gene data show CDR1 as SNHLY and CDR2 as FYNNEI. The chain's CDR3 is CASEGGRVNQPQHF. The CDR3 bases are TGTGCCAGCGAAGGGGGAAGGGTCAATCAGCCCCAGCATTTT.

V gene TRBV11-3 combines with J gene TRBJ2-3, with 14 bases aligning to TRBD2. The CDR3 extends over 19 amino acids. V was clipped by 5 bases and J by 6 bases; unmatched bases: 16. Germline lookup yields CDR1 SGHNT and CDR2 YENEEA. For the CDR3, the DNA is TGTGCCAGCAGCGCGACTAGCGGGGGGGAAAGCGGCAGTCGCGATACGCAGTATTTT. It encodes CASSATSGGESGSRDTQYF.

The chain joins TRBV27 to TRBJ2-7, with 10 bases fitting TRBD2. Losses at the gene ends were 0 bases for V and 2 bases for J; bases not matched to a gene: 4. The CDR3 is made up of 16 amino acids. Germline CDR1 and CDR2: MNHEY and SMNVEV (reference sequence). CDR3 sequence reads: CASSLSGLALTYEQYF. CDR3 nucleotide sequence: TGTGCCAGCAGTTTATCGGGACTAGCGCTAACCTACGAGCAGTACTTC.

The chain joins TRBV7-2 to TRBJ1-2; D unclear. CDR1 and CDR2 (germline): SGHTA, FQGNSA. V lost 5 bases and J lost 6, with 13 bases in between. There are 13 residues in the CDR3. The DNA of the CDR3 is TGTGCCAGCAGCCTGGAGATGGCGAATGGCTACACCTTC. Translated, it gives CASSLEMANGYTF.

The chain carries TRBV5-5 and TRBJ2-6; D perhaps matches TRBD2 (5 bases). The CDR3 has 14 amino acids. Germline lookup yields CDR1 SGHKS and CDR2 YYEKEE (reference sequence). The V end lost 7 bases, the J end lost 3 bases, and 11 bases lay between the germline ends. For the CDR3, the DNA is TGTGCCAGCGGACGGGGTTATGGGGCCAACGTCCTGACTTTC. This gives the protein CASGRGYGANVLTF.

The rearrangement joins TRBV7-2 to TRBJ2-7, with TRBD1 identical over 7 bases. The junction had 4 bases not matched to a gene; V was cut back by 5 bases and J by 0 bases. This CDR3 has 14 residues. Germline-derived CDR1 and CDR2 are SGHTA and FQGNSA. The CDR3 DNA is TGTGCCAGCAGCACCGGGACAGCCTCCTACGAGCAGTACTTC. Its protein product is CASSTGTASYEQYF. The variable domain in full, completed from reference TRBV7-2 and TRBJ2-7, reads GAGVSQSPSNKVTEKGKDVELRCDPISGHTALYWYRQSLGQGLEFLIYFQGNSAPDKSGLPSDRFSAERTGGSVSTLTIQRTQQEDSAVYLCASSTGTASYEQYFGPGTRLTVT.

The V gene is TRBV25-1, the J gene TRBJ2-1; 8 positions agree with TRBD2. Per germline, CDR1 MGHDK and CDR2 SYGVNS. The CDR3 runs 14 residues. J gave up 0 bases and V 7 bases, and 2 bases lay outside the gene matches. As DNA, the CDR3 is TGTGCCAGCATGGGGACTAGCTCCTACAATGAGCAGTTCTTC. It yields the protein CASMGTSSYNEQFF.

CDR3 in DNA: TGTGCCAGCAGCTTACTTCCTGGGGCCAACGTCCTGACTTTC. This encodes CASSLLPGANVLTF. This chain joins TRBV7-2 and TRBJ2-6; D ambiguous. The CDR3 consists of 14 residues. Looked up from germline, CDR1 is SGHTA and CDR2 is FQGNSA. Trimming pared 2 bases from V and 2 bases from J, leaving 4 bases between.

In DNA, the CDR3 is TGTGCCAGCAGTTACTGGACTAGTGGGGACACTGAAGCTTTCTTT. Its translation is CASSYWTSGDTEAFF. The chain uses TRBV6-6 and TRBJ1-1; D is ambiguous. Deletions cut 1 base from V and 3 bases from J, with 12 bases between. This CDR3 is built from 15 residues. The V gene's germline CDR1 is MNHNY and CDR2 SVGAGI (reference sequence).

The chain has TRBV6-1 and TRBJ2-5; D is perhaps TRBD1 (6 bases). There are 16 residues in the CDR3. The V end lost 3 bases, the J end lost 1 base, and 15 bases lay between the germline ends. CDR1 MNHNS and CDR2 SASEGT come from the germline V gene. CDR3 sequence (DNA): TGTGCCAGCAGTGACACCTACCGGGACATCCAAGAGACCCAGTACTTC. Residues: CASSDTYRDIQETQYF.

The chain employs TRBV27 and TRBJ2-3; 10 bases line up with TRBD2. Germline CDR1 MNHEY, CDR2 SMNVEV (reference sequence). With V trimmed by 4 bases and J by 3 bases, 16 bases remained unmatched. The CDR3 has 19 residues. The CDR3 reads CASSSKSGGAFLGTDTQYF. CDR3 DNA sequence: TGTGCCAGCAGTTCAAAAAGCGGGGGGGCTTTTCTTGGTACAGATACGCAGTATTTT.